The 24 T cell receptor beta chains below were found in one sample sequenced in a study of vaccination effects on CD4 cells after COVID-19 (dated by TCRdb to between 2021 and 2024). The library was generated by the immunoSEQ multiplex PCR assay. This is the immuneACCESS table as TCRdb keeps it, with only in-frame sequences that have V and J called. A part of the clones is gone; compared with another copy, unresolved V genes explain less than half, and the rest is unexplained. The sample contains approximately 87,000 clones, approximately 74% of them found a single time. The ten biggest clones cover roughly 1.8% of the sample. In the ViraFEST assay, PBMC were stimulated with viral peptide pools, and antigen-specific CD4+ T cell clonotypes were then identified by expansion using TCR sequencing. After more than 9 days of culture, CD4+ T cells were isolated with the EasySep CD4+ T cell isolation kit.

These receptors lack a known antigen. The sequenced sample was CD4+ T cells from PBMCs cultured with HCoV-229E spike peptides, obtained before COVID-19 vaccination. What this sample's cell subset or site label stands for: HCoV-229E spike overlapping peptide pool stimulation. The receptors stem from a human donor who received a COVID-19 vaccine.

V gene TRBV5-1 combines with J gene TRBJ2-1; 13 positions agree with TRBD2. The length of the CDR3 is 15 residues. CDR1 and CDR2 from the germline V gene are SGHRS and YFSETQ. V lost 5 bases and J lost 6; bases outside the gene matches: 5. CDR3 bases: TGCGCCAGCAGTGTTGGACTAGCGGGGGTCAATGAGCAGTTCTTC. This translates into CASSVGLAGVNEQFF.

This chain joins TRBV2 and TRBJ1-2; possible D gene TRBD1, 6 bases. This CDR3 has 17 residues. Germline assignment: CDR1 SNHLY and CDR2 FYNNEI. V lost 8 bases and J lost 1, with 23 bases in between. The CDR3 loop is CASSPLTGPLNNYGYTF. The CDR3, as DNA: TGTGCCAGCTCTCCCCTTACAGGGCCTCTCAATAACTATGGCTACACCTTC.

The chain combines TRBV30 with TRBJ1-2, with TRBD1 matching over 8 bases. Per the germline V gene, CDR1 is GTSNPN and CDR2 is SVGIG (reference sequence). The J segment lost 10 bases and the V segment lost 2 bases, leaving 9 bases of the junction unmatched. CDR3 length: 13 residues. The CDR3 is CAWSTPAGGDYTF. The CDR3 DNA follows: TGTGCCTGGAGTACCCCCGCAGGGGGCGACTACACCTTC.

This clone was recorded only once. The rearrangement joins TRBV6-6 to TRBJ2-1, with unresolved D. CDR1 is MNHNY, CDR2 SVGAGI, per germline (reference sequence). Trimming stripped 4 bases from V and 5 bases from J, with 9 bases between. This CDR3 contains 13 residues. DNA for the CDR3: TGTGCCAGCAGTTCCCGACCGAACAATGAGCAGTTCTTC. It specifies CASSSRPNNEQFF.

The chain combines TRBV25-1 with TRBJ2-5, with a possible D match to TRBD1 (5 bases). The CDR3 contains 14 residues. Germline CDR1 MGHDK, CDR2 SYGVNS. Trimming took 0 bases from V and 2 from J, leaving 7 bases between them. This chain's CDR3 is CASSEYRVQETQYF. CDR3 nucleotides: TGTGCCAGCAGTGAATACAGGGTACAAGAGACCCAGTACTTC.

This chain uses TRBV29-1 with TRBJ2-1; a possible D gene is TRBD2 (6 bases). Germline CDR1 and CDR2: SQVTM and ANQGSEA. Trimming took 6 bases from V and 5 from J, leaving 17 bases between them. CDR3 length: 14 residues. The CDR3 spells CSVGTGTGNNEQFF. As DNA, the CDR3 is TGCAGCGTGGGGACCGGGACTGGGAACAATGAGCAGTTCTTC.

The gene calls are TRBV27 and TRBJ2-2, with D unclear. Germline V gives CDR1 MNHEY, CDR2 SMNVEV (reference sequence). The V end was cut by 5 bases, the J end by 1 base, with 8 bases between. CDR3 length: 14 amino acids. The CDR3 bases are TGTGCCAGCAGTATCCGACAGAACACCGGGGAGCTGTTTTTT. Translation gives CASSIRQNTGELFF.

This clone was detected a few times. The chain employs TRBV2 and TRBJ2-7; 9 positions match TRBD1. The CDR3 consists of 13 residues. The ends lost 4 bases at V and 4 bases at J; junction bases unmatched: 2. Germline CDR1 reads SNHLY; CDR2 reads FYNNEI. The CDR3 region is CASSAGTGYEQYV. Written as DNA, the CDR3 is TGTGCCAGCAGTGCTGGGACAGGGTACGAGCAGTACGTC.

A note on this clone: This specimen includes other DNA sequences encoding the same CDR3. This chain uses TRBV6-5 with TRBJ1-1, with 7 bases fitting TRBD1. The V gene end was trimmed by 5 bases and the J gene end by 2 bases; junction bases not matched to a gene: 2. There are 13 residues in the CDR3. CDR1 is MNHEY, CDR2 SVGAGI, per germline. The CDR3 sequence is CASSRQGNTEAFF. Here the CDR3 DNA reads TGTGCCAGCAGTCGACAGGGTAACACTGAAGCTTTCTTT.

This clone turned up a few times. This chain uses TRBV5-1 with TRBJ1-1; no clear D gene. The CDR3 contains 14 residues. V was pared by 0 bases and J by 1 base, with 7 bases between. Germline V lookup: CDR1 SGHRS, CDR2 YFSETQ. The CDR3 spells CASSLATGNTEAFF. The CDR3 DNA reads TGCGCCAGCAGCTTGGCTACGGGGAACACTGAAGCTTTCTTT.

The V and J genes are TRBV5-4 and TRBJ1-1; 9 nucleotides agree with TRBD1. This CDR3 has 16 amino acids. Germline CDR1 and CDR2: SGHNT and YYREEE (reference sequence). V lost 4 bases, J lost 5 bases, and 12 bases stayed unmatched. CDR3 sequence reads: CASSRSPTGGQTEAFF. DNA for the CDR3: TGTGCCAGCAGCCGGAGCCCTACAGGGGGCCAGACTGAAGCTTTCTTT.

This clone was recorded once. CDR3 coding DNA: TGTGCCAGCAGTGAAAGGTACGGGGGCTATCAGCCCCAGCATTTT. Residues: CASSERYGGYQPQHF. The chain couples TRBV6-1 to TRBJ1-5, with D perhaps TRBD1 (6 bases). CDR1 is MNHNS, CDR2 SASEGT, per germline. CDR3 length: 15 amino acids. The ends were cut back, 2 bases at V and 5 bases at J, with 13 bases in the middle.

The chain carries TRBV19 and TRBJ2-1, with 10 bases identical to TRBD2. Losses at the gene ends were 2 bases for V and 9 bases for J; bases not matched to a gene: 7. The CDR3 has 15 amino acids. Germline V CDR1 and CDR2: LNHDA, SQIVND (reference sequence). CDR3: CASSINGLAGVEQFF. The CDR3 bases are TGTGCCAGTAGTATAAACGGGCTAGCGGGGGTTGAGCAGTTCTTC.

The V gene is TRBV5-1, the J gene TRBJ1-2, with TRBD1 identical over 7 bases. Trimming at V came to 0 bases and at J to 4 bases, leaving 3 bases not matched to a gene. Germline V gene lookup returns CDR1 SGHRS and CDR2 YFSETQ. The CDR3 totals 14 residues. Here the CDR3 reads CASSLGQGVYGYTF. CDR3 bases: TGCGCCAGCAGCTTGGGTCAGGGGGTCTATGGCTACACCTTC.

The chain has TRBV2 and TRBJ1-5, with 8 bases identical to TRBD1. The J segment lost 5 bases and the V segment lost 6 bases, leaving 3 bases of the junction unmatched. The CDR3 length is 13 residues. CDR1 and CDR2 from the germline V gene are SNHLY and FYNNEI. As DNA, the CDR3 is TGTGCCAGCAGGCGACAGGGGCATCAGCCCCAGCATTTT. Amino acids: CASRRQGHQPQHF.

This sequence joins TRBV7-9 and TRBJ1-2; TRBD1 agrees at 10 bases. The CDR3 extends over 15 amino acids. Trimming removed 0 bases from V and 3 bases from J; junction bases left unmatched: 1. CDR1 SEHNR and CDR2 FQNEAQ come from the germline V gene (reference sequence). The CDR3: CASSLATGGHYGYTF. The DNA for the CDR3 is TGTGCCAGCAGCTTAGCGACAGGGGGCCACTATGGCTACACCTTC.

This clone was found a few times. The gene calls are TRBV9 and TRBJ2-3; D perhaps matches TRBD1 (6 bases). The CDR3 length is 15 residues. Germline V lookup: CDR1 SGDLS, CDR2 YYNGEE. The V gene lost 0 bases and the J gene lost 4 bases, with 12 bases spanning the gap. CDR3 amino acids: CASSVGQGKPDTQYF. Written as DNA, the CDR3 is TGTGCCAGCAGCGTAGGGCAGGGGAAACCAGATACGCAGTATTTT.

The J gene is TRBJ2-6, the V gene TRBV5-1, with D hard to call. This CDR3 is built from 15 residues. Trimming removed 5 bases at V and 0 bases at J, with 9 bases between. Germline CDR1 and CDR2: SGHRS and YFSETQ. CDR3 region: CASSYSLSGANVLTF. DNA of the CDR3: TGCGCCAGCAGTTACAGTCTCTCTGGGGCCAACGTCCTGACTTTC. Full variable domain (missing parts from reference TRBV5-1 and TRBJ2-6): KAGVTQTPRYLIKTRGQQVTLSCSPISGHRSVSWYQQTPGQGLQFLFEYFSETQRNKGNFPGRFSGRQFSNSRSEMNVSTLELGDSALYLCASSYSLSGANVLTFGAGSRLTVL.

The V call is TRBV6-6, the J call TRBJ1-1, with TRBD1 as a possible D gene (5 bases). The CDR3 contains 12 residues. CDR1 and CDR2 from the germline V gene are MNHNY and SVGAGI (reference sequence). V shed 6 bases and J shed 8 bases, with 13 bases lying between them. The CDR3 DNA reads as TGTGCCAGCAGCGACTCGGGGGGGGAAGCTTTCTTT. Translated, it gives CASSDSGGEAFF.

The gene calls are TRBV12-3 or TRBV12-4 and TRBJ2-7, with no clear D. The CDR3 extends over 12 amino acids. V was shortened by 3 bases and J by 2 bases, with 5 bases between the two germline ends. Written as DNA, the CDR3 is TGTGCCAGCAGTTTCGGTGCCTACGAGCAGTACGTC. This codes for CASSFGAYEQYV.

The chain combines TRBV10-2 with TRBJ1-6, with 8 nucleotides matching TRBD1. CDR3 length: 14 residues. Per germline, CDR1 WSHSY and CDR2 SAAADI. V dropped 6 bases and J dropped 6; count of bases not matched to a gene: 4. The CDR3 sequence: CASRAGTGNSPLHF. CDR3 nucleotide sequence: TGCGCCAGCAGGGCCGGGACAGGTAATTCACCCCTCCACTTT.

The CDR3 loop is CASSSQHYGYTF. The DNA of the CDR3 is TGTGCCAGCAGTTCCCAGCACTATGGCTACACCTTC. This chain uses TRBV12-3 or TRBV12-4 with TRBJ1-2; no reliable D call. The CDR3 consists of 12 residues. Trimming took off 4 bases at V and 3 bases at J, with 6 bases between the two ends.

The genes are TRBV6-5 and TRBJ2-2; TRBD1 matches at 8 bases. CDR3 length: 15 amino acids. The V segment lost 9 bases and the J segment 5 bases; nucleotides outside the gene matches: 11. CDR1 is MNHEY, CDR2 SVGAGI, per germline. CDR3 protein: CASRAPRGRTGELFF. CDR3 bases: TGTGCCAGTAGGGCCCCCAGGGGGCGGACCGGGGAGCTGTTTTTT.

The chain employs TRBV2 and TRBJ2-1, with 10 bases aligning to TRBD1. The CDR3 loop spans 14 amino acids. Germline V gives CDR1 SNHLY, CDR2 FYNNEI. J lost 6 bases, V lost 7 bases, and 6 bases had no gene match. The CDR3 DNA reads TGTGCCAGCACGCGGGACAGGGGTTTCAATGAGCAGTTCTTC. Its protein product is CASTRDRGFNEQFF.